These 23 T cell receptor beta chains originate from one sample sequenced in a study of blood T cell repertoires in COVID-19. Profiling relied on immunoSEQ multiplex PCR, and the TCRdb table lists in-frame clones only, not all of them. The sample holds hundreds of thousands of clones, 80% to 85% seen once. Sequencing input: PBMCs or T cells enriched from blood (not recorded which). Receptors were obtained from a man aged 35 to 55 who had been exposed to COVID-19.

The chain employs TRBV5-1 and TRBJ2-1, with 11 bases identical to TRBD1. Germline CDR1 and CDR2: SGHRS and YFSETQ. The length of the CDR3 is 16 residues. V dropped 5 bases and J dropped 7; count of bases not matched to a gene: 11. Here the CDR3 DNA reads TGCGCCAGCAGGGACGGGGACAGGGGGTTTTTGAATGAGCAGTTCTTC. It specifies CASRDGDRGFLNEQFF.

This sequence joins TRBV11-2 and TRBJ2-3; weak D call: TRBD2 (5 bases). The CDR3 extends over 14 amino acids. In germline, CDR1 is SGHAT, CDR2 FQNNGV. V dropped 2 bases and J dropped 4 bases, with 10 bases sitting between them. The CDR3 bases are TGTGCCAGCAGCTTACGAGGGTTTGCAGATACGCAGTATTTT. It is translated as CASSLRGFADTQYF.

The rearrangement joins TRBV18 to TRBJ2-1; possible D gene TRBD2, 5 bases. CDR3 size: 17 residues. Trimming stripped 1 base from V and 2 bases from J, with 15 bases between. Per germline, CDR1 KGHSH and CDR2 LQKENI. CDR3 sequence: CASSPRTPSTAYNEQFF. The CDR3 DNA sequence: TGTGCCAGCTCACCACGGACTCCGTCGACGGCCTACAATGAGCAGTTCTTC.

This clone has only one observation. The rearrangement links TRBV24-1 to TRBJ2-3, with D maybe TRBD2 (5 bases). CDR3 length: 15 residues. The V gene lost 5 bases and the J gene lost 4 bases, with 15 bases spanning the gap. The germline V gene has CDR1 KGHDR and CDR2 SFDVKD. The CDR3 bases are TGTGCCACCAGTGGATTGGGTAGCGTAGCAGATACGCAGTATTTT. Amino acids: CATSGLGSVADTQYF.

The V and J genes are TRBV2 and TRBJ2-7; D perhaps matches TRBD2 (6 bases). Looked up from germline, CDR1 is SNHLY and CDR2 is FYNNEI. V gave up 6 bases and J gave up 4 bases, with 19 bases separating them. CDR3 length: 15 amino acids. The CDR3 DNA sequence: TGTGCCAGCAGGCCACCTCGGGACTTCAATTACGAGCAGTACTTC. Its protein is CASRPPRDFNYEQYF.

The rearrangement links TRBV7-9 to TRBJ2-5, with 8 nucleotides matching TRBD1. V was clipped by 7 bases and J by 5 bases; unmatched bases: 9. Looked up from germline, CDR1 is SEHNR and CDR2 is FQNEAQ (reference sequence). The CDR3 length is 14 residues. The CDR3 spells CASNHGQGRETQYF. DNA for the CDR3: TGTGCCAGCAACCATGGACAGGGAAGGGAGACCCAGTACTTC.

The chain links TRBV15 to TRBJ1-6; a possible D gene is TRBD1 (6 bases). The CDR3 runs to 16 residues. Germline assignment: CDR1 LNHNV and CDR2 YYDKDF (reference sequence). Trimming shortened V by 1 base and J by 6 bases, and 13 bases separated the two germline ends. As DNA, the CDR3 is TGTGCCACCAGCAGAGGAGGGGGACGGACTAATTCACCCCTCCACTTT. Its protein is CATSRGGGRTNSPLHF.

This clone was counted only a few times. The CDR3 coding sequence is TGTGCCAGCTCACCTAAATCGGCCGGGAACTATGGCTACACCTTC. This sequence encodes CASSPKSAGNYGYTF. The gene calls are TRBV18 and TRBJ1-2, with D unclear. The V and J ends lost 3 bases and 2 bases respectively, with 13 bases between them. The germline gives CDR1 KGHSH, CDR2 LQKENI. There are 15 residues in the CDR3.

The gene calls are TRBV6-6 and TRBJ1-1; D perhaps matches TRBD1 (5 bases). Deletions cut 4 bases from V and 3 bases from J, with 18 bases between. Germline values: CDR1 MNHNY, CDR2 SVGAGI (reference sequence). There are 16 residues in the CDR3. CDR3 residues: CASSSLVGGVDTEAFF. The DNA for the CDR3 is TGTGCCAGCAGTTCCCTAGTGGGGGGTGTGGACACTGAAGCTTTCTTT.

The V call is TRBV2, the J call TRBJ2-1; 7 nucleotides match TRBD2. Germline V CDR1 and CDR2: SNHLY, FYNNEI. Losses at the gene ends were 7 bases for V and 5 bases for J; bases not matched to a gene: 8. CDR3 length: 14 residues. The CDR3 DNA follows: TGTGCCAGCAAGTGGACTAGGGATAACAATGAGCAGTTCTTC. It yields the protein CASKWTRDNNEQFF.

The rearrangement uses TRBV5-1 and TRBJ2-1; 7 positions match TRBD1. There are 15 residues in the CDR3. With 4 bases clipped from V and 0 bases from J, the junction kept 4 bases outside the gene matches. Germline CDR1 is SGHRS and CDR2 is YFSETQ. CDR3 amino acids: CASSPRDSSYNEQFF. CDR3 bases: TGCGCCAGCAGCCCTCGGGACAGCTCCTACAATGAGCAGTTCTTC.

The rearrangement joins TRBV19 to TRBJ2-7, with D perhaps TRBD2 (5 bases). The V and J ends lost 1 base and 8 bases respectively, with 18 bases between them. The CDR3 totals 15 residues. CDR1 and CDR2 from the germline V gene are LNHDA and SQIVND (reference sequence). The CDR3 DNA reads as TGTGCCAGTAGTATAGGGGGAGCAAACAACGGCAAGCAGTACTTC. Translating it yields CASSIGGANNGKQYF.

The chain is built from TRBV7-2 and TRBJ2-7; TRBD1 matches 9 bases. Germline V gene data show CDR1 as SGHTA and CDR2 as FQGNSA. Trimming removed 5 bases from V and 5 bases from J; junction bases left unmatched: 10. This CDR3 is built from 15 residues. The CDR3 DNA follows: TGTGCCAGCAGCGAAAGGGACAGGGTGGTAGACGAGCAGTACTTC. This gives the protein CASSERDRVVDEQYF.

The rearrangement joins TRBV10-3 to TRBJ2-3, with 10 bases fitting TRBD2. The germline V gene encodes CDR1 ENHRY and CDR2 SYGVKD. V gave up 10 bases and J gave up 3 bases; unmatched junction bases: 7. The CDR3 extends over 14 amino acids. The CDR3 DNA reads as TGTGCCAGTAGCGGGGGGTCCGGTACAGATACGCAGTATTTT. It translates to CASSGGSGTDTQYF.

CDR3 bases: TGTGCCAGCGGCGGTTTGAGGGCTGAAGCTTTCTTT. It is translated as CASGGLRAEAFF. V gene TRBV2 combines with J gene TRBJ1-1; D call uncertain. CDR3 size: 12 residues. Germline CDR1 and CDR2: SNHLY and FYNNEI. V gave up 8 bases and J gave up 6 bases, with 13 bases separating them.

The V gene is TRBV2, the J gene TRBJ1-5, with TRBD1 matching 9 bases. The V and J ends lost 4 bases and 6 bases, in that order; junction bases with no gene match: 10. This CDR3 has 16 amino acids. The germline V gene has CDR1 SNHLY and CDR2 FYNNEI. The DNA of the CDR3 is TGTGCCAGCAGTGTACCGGGACAGGGAGGGTCTCAGCCCCAGCATTTT. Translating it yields CASSVPGQGGSQPQHF. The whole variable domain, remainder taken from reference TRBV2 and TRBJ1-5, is EPEVTQTPSHQVTQMGQEVILRCVPISNHLYFYWYRQILGQKVEFLVSFYNNEISEKSEIFDDQFSVERPDGSNFTLKIRSTKLEDSAMYFCASSVPGQGGSQPQHFGDGTRLSIL.

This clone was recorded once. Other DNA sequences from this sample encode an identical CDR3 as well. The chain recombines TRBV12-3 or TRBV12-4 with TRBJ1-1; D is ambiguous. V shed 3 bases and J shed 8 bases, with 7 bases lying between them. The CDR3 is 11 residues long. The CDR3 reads CASSLRGEAFF. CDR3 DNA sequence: TGTGCCAGCAGTTTGAGAGGAGAAGCTTTCTTT.

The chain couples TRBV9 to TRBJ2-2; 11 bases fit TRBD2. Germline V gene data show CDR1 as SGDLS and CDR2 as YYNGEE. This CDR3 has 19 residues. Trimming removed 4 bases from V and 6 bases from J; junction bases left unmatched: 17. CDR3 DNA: TGTGCCAGCAGCCCCATGGCCCCCTCTAGCGGGAGGATATCCGGGGAGCTGTTTTTT. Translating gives CASSPMAPSSGRISGELFF.

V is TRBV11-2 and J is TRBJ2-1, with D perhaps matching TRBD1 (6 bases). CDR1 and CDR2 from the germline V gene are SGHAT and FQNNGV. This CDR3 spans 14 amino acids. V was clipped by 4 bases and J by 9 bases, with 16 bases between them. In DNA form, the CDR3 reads TGTGCCAGCAGCTCGCTCAGGGGTTCCGGTGAGCAGTTCTTC. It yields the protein CASSSLRGSGEQFF.

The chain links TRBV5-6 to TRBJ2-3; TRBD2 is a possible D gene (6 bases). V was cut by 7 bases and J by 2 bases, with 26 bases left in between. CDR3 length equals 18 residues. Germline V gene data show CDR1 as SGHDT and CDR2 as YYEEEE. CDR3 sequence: CASCPRFEGLGTTDTQYF. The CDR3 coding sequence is TGTGCCAGCTGCCCCCGATTTGAGGGACTGGGAACCACAGATACGCAGTATTTT.

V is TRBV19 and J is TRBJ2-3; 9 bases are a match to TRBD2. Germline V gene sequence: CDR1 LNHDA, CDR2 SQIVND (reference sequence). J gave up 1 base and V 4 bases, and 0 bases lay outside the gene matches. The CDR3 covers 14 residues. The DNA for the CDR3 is TGTGCCAGTAGTAGACTAGCGGGCACAGATACGCAGTATTTT. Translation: CASSRLAGTDTQYF.

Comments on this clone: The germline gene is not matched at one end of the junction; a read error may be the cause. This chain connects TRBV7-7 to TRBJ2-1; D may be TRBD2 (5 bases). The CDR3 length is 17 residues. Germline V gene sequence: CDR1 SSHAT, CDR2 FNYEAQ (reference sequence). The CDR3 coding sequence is TGTGCTAGCAGCTCGGGGAGTCCCCCTAGCTCCTACAATGAGCAGTTCTTC. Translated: CASSSGSPPSSYNEQFF.

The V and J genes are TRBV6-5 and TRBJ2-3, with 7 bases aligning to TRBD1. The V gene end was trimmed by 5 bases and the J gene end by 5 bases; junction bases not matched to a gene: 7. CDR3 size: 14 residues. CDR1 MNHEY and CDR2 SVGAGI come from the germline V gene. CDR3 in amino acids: CASSIRQGRDTQYF. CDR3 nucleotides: TGTGCCAGCAGTATAAGACAGGGTAGAGATACGCAGTATTTT.